The 5 T cell receptor beta chains in this list originate from one sample, sequenced in a study of blood T cell repertoires in COVID-19 (dated by TCRdb to 2019 to 2021). The library relied on the immunoSEQ multiplex PCR assay. What TCRdb holds here is the immuneACCESS table cut down to in-frame rearrangements. Part of the clones is not present; checked against another copy, under half of the missing clones reflect an unresolved V gene, and the others are unexplained. The sample table contains fewer than 250,000 clones; only one count was recorded for around 86% of them. The biggest ten clones account for over 5.5% of the sample. Sequences were obtained from peripheral blood. Receptors originate from an elderly woman with COVID-19, enrolled during active disease.

This chain uses TRBV6-5 with TRBJ1-4; the D gene is possibly TRBD1 (6 bases). CDR1 MNHEY and CDR2 SVGAGI come from the germline V gene. V was shortened by 5 bases and J by 4 bases, with 11 bases between the two germline ends. The CDR3 has 14 amino acids. The CDR3 nucleotides read TGTGCCAGCAGTCAGACAGGAGGTAATGAAAAACTGTTTTTT. Its translation: CASSQTGGNEKLFF.

J is TRBJ1-1 and V is TRBV6-5; TRBD1 might be the D (5 bases). The CDR3 extends over 15 amino acids. CDR1 and CDR2 from the germline V gene are MNHEY and SVGAGI. Trimming took off 5 bases at V and 2 bases at J, with 15 bases between the two ends. The CDR3 here is CASSLSLTVNTEAFF. Written as DNA, the CDR3 is TGTGCCAGCAGTCTCTCCTTGACAGTCAACACTGAAGCTTTCTTT.

This chain uses TRBV19 with TRBJ1-1; D uncertain. The ends were cut back, 6 bases at V and 1 base at J, with 6 bases in the middle. CDR1 is LNHDA, CDR2 SQIVND, per germline (reference sequence). The length of the CDR3 is 12 residues. This CDR3 reads CASRYGNTEAFF. The DNA for the CDR3 is TGTGCCAGTAGGTACGGGAACACTGAAGCTTTCTTT.

The rearrangement links TRBV29-1 to TRBJ2-1, with no clear D. Germline CDR1 is SQVTM and CDR2 is ANQGSEA. V gave up 5 bases and J gave up 0 bases, with 8 bases separating them. The CDR3 is made up of 13 amino acids. DNA of the CDR3: TGCAGCGTTTCCGGTAGCTCCTACAATGAGCAGTTCTTC. Translated: CSVSGSSYNEQFF.

This clone was seen more than once but under ten times. The chain couples TRBV2 to TRBJ1-5, with a weak D call TRBD1 (5 bases). CDR1 and CDR2 from the germline V gene are SNHLY and FYNNEI. The CDR3 contains 16 residues. Trimming stripped 6 bases from V and 0 bases from J, with 15 bases between. The DNA for the CDR3 is TGTGCCAGCAGCTTGAGCATAGGGGATAGCAATCAGCCCCAGCATTTT. This gives the protein CASSLSIGDSNQPQHF.